The subject of this entry is one TCR beta chain. Its antigen is still unknown. These data come from a study of siplizumab effects on memory and regulatory T cells. Generated by immunoSEQ multiplex PCR, the TCRdb table keeps only in-frame clones and is missing some. Among around 100,000 clones listed, around 90% were seen once. V lost 1 base to trimming and J lost 2 bases, with 11 bases between them. In germline, CDR1 is PRHDT, CDR2 FYEKMQ (reference sequence). The CDR3 has 15 residues. Study conclusions and caveats: Naive T cells looked more diverse than memory cells, and they looked like major contributors to the alloresponse.

The TCR comes from a human donor in good health. Some clones in this sample may be carry-over from other donors' samples. The material sequenced was CD4+ T cells sorted from blood. The J gene is TRBJ1-1, the V gene TRBV13, with D possibly matching TRBD1 (5 bases). The CDR3, as DNA: TGTGCCAGCAGCTTAGAGGGACGGACAAACACTGAAGCTTTCTTT. This encodes CASSLEGRTNTEAFF.